Sequencing of this T cell receptor beta chain was carried out in a study of shared clonotypes between healthy human individuals. The germline gives CDR1 SGHTA, CDR2 FQGNSA. Between the trimmed V and J ends, which lost 4 bases and 3 bases, there was a span of 16 bases. The CDR3 is made up of 15 amino acids. Genomic DNA of unsorted samples came from 85 million to 90 million PBMCs. Samples underwent the assay at deep level. The unsorted PBMC replicate PCRs were performed with roughly 300 ng DNA, some 32,000 T cell genomes. TCRdb's table, derived via immunoSEQ multiplex PCR, lists solely in-frame clones and lacks some. Of 490,000 or so clones listed, 79% are singletons.

The sequence came from a woman in her thirties or forties in good health. Some clones in this sample may be carry-over from other donors' samples. The chain combines TRBV7-2 with TRBJ2-7, with no clear D. Input material: PBMCs. The CDR3 nucleotides are TGTGCCAGCAGCTCGCCTACGCGCTCACGCTACGAGCAGTACTTC. Its translation: CASSSPTRSRYEQYF.